These T cell receptor beta chains were read from a single sample in a study of blood T cell repertoires in COVID-19. The method was immunoSEQ multiplex PCR; TCRdb's version includes in-frame clones alone and lacks a portion of them. The data contain some 400,000 clones, 85% to 90% of them singletons. The sample consisted of peripheral blood. The receptors were sampled from a man aged 18 to 29 with active or convalescent COVID-19. Each CDR3 is given with its conserved first and last residue. A D gene is named only where the DNA matches it firmly. Some rows mark clone size as missing; the rest say once, few, many or name a class of expanded clone.

d_call	v_call	j_call	clone_size	cdr3_nt	cdr3_aa
-	TRBV7-2	TRBJ2-3	-	TGTGCCAGCAGCTTGGGTAGCTTCTACGCAGATACGCAGTATTTT	CASSLGSFYADTQYF
TRBD2	TRBV7-2	TRBJ2-7	-	TGTGCCAGCAGCTCTAGCGGGGGAGACGAGCAGTACTTC	CASSSSGGDEQYF
TRBD1	TRBV7-6	TRBJ1-1	-	TGTGCCAGCAGCTTAGCGGGACAGGGGGCCCACACTGAAGCTTTCTTT	CASSLAGQGAHTEAFF
-	TRBV5-6	TRBJ1-1	few	TGTGCCAGCAGCTTGAACCGTTTCAGGGCCGACACTGAAGCTTTCTTT	CASSLNRFRADTEAFF
-	TRBV7-3	TRBJ2-7	-	TGTGCCAGCAGCTTGGACAGAAACTCCTACGAGCAGTACTTC	CASSLDRNSYEQYF
-	TRBV19	TRBJ1-5	few	TGTGCCAGTAGTTTGCAGGATCAGCCCCAGCATTTT	CASSLQDQPQHF
TRBD2	TRBV24-1	TRBJ2-1	-	TGTGCCACCAGTAATAGCGGGGGAGGATATGAGCAGTTCTTC	CATSNSGGGYEQFF
-	TRBV27	TRBJ1-1	few	TGTGCCAGCAGTTTATTCGGGGGTTACACTGAAGCTTTCTTT	CASSLFGGYTEAFF
TRBD1	TRBV10-1	TRBJ1-5	many	TGCGCCAGCAGGGTCACAGGGGAACCTTATCAGCCCCAGCATTTT	CASRVTGEPYQPQHF
-	TRBV27	TRBJ2-7	-	TGTGCCAGCAGTTTAAGCCCTGGTGGTGCCTACGAGCAGTACTTC	CASSLSPGGAYEQYF
TRBD2	TRBV30	TRBJ2-1	-	TGTGCCTGGAGTTTCCCCGGGACTAGGAACTACAATGAGCAGTTCTTC	CAWSFPGTRNYNEQFF
TRBD1	TRBV18	TRBJ1-3	-	TGTGCCAGCTCACCGGGGACAGGGGGAAACACCATATATTTT	CASSPGTGGNTIYF
-	TRBV7-9	TRBJ2-7	-	TGTGCCAGCAGCTCACCCGGGGACTACGAGCAGTACTTC	CASSSPGDYEQYF
TRBD1	TRBV5-1	TRBJ2-7	once	TGCGCCAGCAGCCCGGGACAGGGGGAAGATGAGCAGTACTTC	CASSPGQGEDEQYF
TRBD1	TRBV4-3	TRBJ1-2	-	TGCGCCAGCCCGGGAAGCCCACCGTTCCCCCGGGACAGGGGCAATGGCTACACCTTC	CASPGSPPFPRDRGNGYTF
TRBD2	TRBV7-3	TRBJ2-1	-	TGTGCCAGCAGCTTAACCCCAACGGGGGGCTCCTACAATGAGCAGTTCTTC	CASSLTPTGGSYNEQFF
TRBD2	TRBV5-1	TRBJ2-5	-	TGCGCCAGCAGCTCTAGGTTTGCGGGGGGTGGAGAGACCCAGTACTTC	CASSSRFAGGGETQYF
-	TRBV7-2	TRBJ2-7	-	TGTGCCAGCAGTATAACACTAGTGGGCTACGAGCAGTACTTC	CASSITLVGYEQYF
TRBD1	TRBV2	TRBJ1-1	-	TGTGCCACAAGGTGGCAGGGGGTAATTGAAGCTTTCTTT	CATRWQGVIEAFF
TRBD2	TRBV11-2	TRBJ2-3	-	TGTGCCAGCAGCTTGTTAGGGACTAGCATTATAGATACGCAGTATTTT	CASSLLGTSIIDTQYF
-	TRBV7-8	TRBJ1-5	-	TGTGCCAGCAGCCAAGACAGCAAGCCCCAGCATTTT	CASSQDSKPQHF
TRBD1	TRBV19	TRBJ1-2	-	TGTGCCAGTAGTATCGGGGACAGGGGGCGTCATGGCTACACCTTC	CASSIGDRGRHGYTF
-	TRBV7-3	TRBJ1-1	-	TGTGCCAGCAGCTTATTCGCCAACATGAACACTGAAGCTTTCTTT	CASSLFANMNTEAFF
TRBD1	TRBV29-1	TRBJ1-2	-	TGCAGCTCGGGACAGGGATTGTCTGGCTACACCTTC	CSSGQGLSGYTF
-	TRBV3-1/TRBV3-2	TRBJ2-1	-	TGTGCCAGCAGCTTAACCGGGACTTCGGATGAGCAGTTCTTC	CASSLTGTSDEQFF
-	TRBV4-2	TRBJ1-1	-	TGTGCCAGCAGCCTCGCGGGGGGTGAGGCTGAAGCTTTCTTT	CASSLAGGEAEAFF
-	TRBV24-1	TRBJ2-5	-	TGTGCCACCAGTGTGGACAGCCTCCAAGAGACCCAGTACTTC	CATSVDSLQETQYF
TRBD1	TRBV28	TRBJ1-2	-	TGTGCCAGCAGCCGCAGGGGGTCCAACTATGGCTACACCTTC	CASSRRGSNYGYTF
TRBD1	TRBV29-1	TRBJ2-3	once	TGCAGCGTTGATGGGACAGGGGTTGCTAGCACAGATACGCAGTATTTT	CSVDGTGVASTDTQYF
-	TRBV7-6	TRBJ1-2	-	TGTGCCAGCAGCTTAGGAGCGGGGGGCTATGGCTACACCTTC	CASSLGAGGYGYTF
-	TRBV5-6	TRBJ2-3	once	TGTGCCAGCAGCTTGGGGCGGGCAGATACGCAGTATTTT	CASSLGRADTQYF
-	TRBV28	TRBJ1-3	-	TGTGCCAGCAGCAAAATGCGGGACTCGGACCTCGGAAACACCATATATTTT	CASSKMRDSDLGNTIYF
-	TRBV30	TRBJ1-1	-	TGTGCCTGGAGTTTACGGGGAGGGGGTATAAGGACTGAAGCTTTCTTT	CAWSLRGGGIRTEAFF
TRBD1	TRBV6-5	TRBJ1-4	-	TGTGCCAGCAGCGACAGGGTAAAGAATGAAAAACTGTTTTTT	CASSDRVKNEKLFF
TRBD1	TRBV27	TRBJ1-2	-	TGTGCCAGCAGTTTATCGATTTGGGACAGTTTTGGCTACACCTTC	CASSLSIWDSFGYTF
-	TRBV15	TRBJ1-5	-	TGTGCCACCAGCGCCAGGGGTCAGCCCCAGCATTTT	CATSARGQPQHF
TRBD1	TRBV19	TRBJ2-1	once	TGTGCCAGTAGTGGGGACAGGGGCTCCACAAGCTCCTACAATGAGCAGTTCTTC	CASSGDRGSTSSYNEQFF
-	TRBV6-1	TRBJ1-1	-	TGTGCCAGCAGGGCGCAAGGGGGACGGACTGAAGCTTTCTTT	CASRAQGGRTEAFF
-	TRBV6-1	TRBJ1-6	-	TGTGCCAGCAGTGAACTCACAGGCAAGAATTCACCCCTCCACTTT	CASSELTGKNSPLHF
-	TRBV24-1	TRBJ2-2	-	TGTGCCACCAGTGAAGTACTATCACCCGGGGAGCTGTTTTTT	CATSEVLSPGELFF
TRBD2	TRBV4-3	TRBJ2-3	-	TGCGCCAGCAGCCAAGATGGGGTAGCGGGGGGCACAGATACGCAGTATTTT	CASSQDGVAGGTDTQYF
TRBD1	TRBV2	TRBJ1-5	-	TGTGCCAGCAGGCGAACAGGGGGCATTCAGCCCCAGCATTTT	CASRRTGGIQPQHF
-	TRBV7-8	TRBJ1-2	-	TGTGCCAGCAGCTTAGCCCCACCGGGACACTCCTATGGCTACACCTTC	CASSLAPPGHSYGYTF
TRBD2	TRBV5-4	TRBJ2-7	-	TGTGCCAGCAGCTTTGGTTTAGGTAGCGGGGTTACCTACGAGCAGTACTTC	CASSFGLGSGVTYEQYF
-	TRBV27	TRBJ2-1	-	TGTGCCAGCAGCCTAGGGGGCTCCTACAATGAGCAGTTCTTC	CASSLGGSYNEQFF
-	TRBV4-2	TRBJ1-5	once	TGTGCCAGCAGCCAAGCCCAGGGGTTGGACAATCAGCCCCAGCATTTT	CASSQAQGLDNQPQHF
-	TRBV7-8	TRBJ2-7	-	TGTGCCAGCAGCCAAAGCGGCCTGTCCTACGAGCAGTACTTC	CASSQSGLSYEQYF
TRBD1	TRBV11-3	TRBJ2-1	-	TGTGCCAGCAGCTCACCGGGACAGGGCGATGAGCAGTTCTTC	CASSSPGQGDEQFF
TRBD1	TRBV2	TRBJ2-5	-	TGTGCCAGCAGTAAAGGGGGCAGGGGGGAGACCCAGTACTTC	CASSKGGRGETQYF
TRBD1	TRBV4-3	TRBJ2-7	-	TGCGCCAGCAGCCGCCGACAGGGTGGTGACGAGCAGTACTTC	CASSRRQGGDEQYF
TRBD2	TRBV4-3	TRBJ2-1	-	TGCGCCAGCAGCCAAGGACTAGCGGGAGTTGGTGAGCAGTTCTTC	CASSQGLAGVGEQFF
TRBD1	TRBV27	TRBJ1-5	-	TGTGCCAGCAGTACGACAGGGGGAAATCAGCCCCAGCATTTT	CASSTTGGNQPQHF